The 10 T cell receptor beta chains below come from one sample, sequenced in a study of T cells in Graves' hyperthyroidism and ophthalmopathy. Using RNA transcripts as the source, TCR beta CDR3 regions were amplified. In the first-round RT-PCR of the TCR CDR3, the HTBI primer set was used. TCRdb fed the multiplex PCR reads into MiXCR, producing one record per CDR3 protein. The sample lists 500,000 to 600,000 distinct CDR3 sequences, 15% to 20% occurring once. The material sequenced was blood. Receptors originate from a man aged 35-49 years with Graves' ophthalmopathy.

The rearrangement joins TRBV29-1 to TRBJ2-7, with 7 bases lining up with TRBD1. The CDR3 sequence is 13 residues long. Per the germline V gene, CDR1 is SQVTM and CDR2 is ANQGSEA. The trim removed 6 bases at V and 6 bases at J, leaving 11 bases unmatched. The CDR3 sequence is CSVETGPLPEQYF. In DNA, the CDR3 is TGCAGCGTAGAGACAGGGCCTCTCCCCGAGCAGTACTTC.

This clonotype was found a few times. The chain's CDR3 is CATSRDHGRGRGLAFF. The CDR3, as DNA: TGTGCCACCAGCAGAGATCACGGGAGGGGGCGCGGTTTGGCTTTCTTT. V gene TRBV15 combines with J gene TRBJ1-1; 7 nucleotides align to TRBD1. Germline-derived CDR1 and CDR2 are LNHNV and YYDKDF (reference sequence). J gave up 11 bases and V 0 bases, and 15 bases lay outside the gene matches. The CDR3 runs 16 residues. The variable domain in full, completed from reference TRBV15 and TRBJ1-1, reads DAMVIQNPRYQVTQFGKPVTLSCSQTLNHNVMYWYQQKSSQAPKLLFHYYDKDFNNEADTPDNFQSRRPNTSFCFLDIRSPGLGDTAMYLCATSRDHGRGRGLAFFGQGTRLTVV.

In its sample, this clonotype was seen many times. This chain links TRBV20-1 with TRBJ2-1; TRBD2 matches at 7 bases. The V gene's germline CDR1 is DFQATT and CDR2 SNEGSKA (reference sequence). The V and J ends lost 3 bases and 2 bases, in that order; junction bases with no gene match: 19. CDR3 size: 19 residues. CDR3 bases: TGCAGTGCTAGGGGCGGACTTGCTGGGCGGGGGAGTGCCTACAATGAGCAGTTCTTC. Translation gives CSARGGLAGRGSAYNEQFF.

The CDR3 DNA reads as TGTGCCAGCAGCTTAGTACTAGGCAGCACTGAAGCTTTCTTT. Encoded protein: CASSLVLGSTEAFF. The gene calls are TRBV7-9 and TRBJ1-1; D gene ambiguous. The ends were cut back, 1 base at V and 4 bases at J, with 10 bases in the middle. Germline V gene lookup returns CDR1 SEHNR and CDR2 FQNEAQ (reference sequence). This CDR3 has 14 residues. Filled out from reference TRBV7-9 and TRBJ1-1, the complete variable domain reads DTGVSQNPRHKITKRGQNVTFRCDPISEHNRLYWYRQTLGQGPEFLTYFQNEAQLEKSRLLSDRFSAERPKGSFSTLEIQRTEQGDSAMYLCASSLVLGSTEAFFGQGTRLTVV.

This clonotype was observed a handful of times. The J gene is TRBJ2-7, the V gene TRBV6-1; TRBD2 aligns across 9 bases. CDR1 MNHNS and CDR2 SASEGT come from the germline V gene. The CDR3 has 20 amino acids. V dropped 6 bases and J dropped 1; count of bases not matched to a gene: 22. CDR3 in amino acids: CASRAKGAGGQGSASYEQYF. DNA for the CDR3: TGTGCCAGCAGGGCTAAAGGGGCGGGAGGGCAGGGATCCGCTTCCTACGAGCAGTACTTC.

This clonotype was recorded at least ten times. The V call is TRBV2, the J call TRBJ2-7, with D perhaps assigned TRBD1 or TRBD2 (5 bases each). V lost 6 bases, J lost 4 bases, and 25 bases lay in between. The CDR3 covers 17 residues. Germline V gene data show CDR1 as SNHLY and CDR2 as FYNNEI. In DNA, the CDR3 is TGTGCCAGCAGCGCGGTGGGGGTTGAAGACGGGATATACGAGCAGTACTTC. Amino acids: CASSAVGVEDGIYEQYF.

This clonotype has a count of ten or more. The chain is built from TRBV2 and TRBJ2-7, with D tentatively TRBD2 (5 bases). V was clipped by 4 bases and J by 3 bases, with 10 bases between them. The CDR3 runs to 13 residues. Germline CDR1 reads SNHLY; CDR2 reads FYNNEI. CDR3 sequence (DNA): TGTGCCAGCAGTGCCGGGGTCGGCTACGAGCAGTACTTC. It translates to CASSAGVGYEQYF. Drawing the rest from reference TRBV2 and TRBJ2-7, the complete variable domain is EPEVTQTPSHQVTQMGQEVILRCVPISNHLYFYWYRQILGQKVEFLVSFYNNEISEKSEIFDDQFSVERPDGSNFTLKIRSTKLEDSAMYFCASSAGVGYEQYFGPGTRLTVT.

The gene calls are TRBV20-1 and TRBJ2-5, with 10 nucleotides matching TRBD1. The V gene's germline CDR1 is DFQATT and CDR2 SNEGSKA (reference sequence). V shed 0 bases, J shed 7 bases, and the junction held 11 bases outside the gene matches. CDR3 size: 16 residues. For the CDR3, the DNA is TGCAGTGCTAGAGATCTCCGACAGGGGGCTGGGGGGACCCAGTACTTC. Translation gives CSARDLRQGAGGTQYF.

There are a few counts of this clonotype. The chain has TRBV7-6 and TRBJ2-2, with 12 nucleotides matching TRBD1. In germline, CDR1 is SGHVS, CDR2 FNYEAQ. V shed 5 bases, J shed 4 bases, and the junction held 11 bases outside the gene matches. The CDR3 covers 18 residues. As DNA, the CDR3 is TGTGCCAGCAGCCTCCGGGACAGGGGGCCCCTGGGCACCGGGGAGCTGTTTTTT. Encoded protein: CASSLRDRGPLGTGELFF.

This chain joins TRBV7-2 and TRBJ1-6, with a tentative D call TRBD1 (5 bases). V was clipped by 1 base and J by 10 bases, with 14 bases between them. The CDR3 totals 15 residues. CDR1 is SGHTA and CDR2 is FQGNSA in the germline V gene. CDR3 in DNA: TGTGCCAGCAGCTTAGATCCAGGGATGGGATCACCCCTCCACTTT. Its translation: CASSLDPGMGSPLHF.